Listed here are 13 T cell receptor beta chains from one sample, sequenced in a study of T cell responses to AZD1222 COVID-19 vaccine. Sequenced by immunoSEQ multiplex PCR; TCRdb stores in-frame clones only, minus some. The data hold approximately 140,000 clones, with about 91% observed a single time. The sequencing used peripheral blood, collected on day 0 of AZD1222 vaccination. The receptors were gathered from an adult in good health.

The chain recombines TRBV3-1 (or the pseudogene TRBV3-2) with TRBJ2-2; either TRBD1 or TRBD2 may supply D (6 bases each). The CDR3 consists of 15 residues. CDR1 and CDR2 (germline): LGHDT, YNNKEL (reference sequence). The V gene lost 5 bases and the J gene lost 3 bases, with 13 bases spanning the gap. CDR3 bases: TGTGCCAGCAGCACGTGGGGGGCTGACACCGGGGAGCTGTTTTTT. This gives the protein CASSTWGADTGELFF.

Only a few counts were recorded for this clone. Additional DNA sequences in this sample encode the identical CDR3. As DNA, the CDR3 is TGCAGTGCCAGGGAGAACACTGAAGCTTTCTTT. Protein sequence: CSARENTEAFF. V usage is TRBV20-1 and J usage is TRBJ1-1, with a weak D call TRBD1 (5 bases). This CDR3 region has 11 residues. Germline CDR1 reads DFQATT; CDR2 reads SNEGSKA (reference sequence). Trimming cost V 6 bases and J 1 base, with 6 bases left between them.

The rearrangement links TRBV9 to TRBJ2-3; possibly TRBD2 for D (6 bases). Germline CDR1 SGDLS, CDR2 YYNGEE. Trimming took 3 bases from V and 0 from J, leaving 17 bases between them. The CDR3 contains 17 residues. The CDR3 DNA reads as TGTGCCAGCAGCGGTAGCGGTGATTATTATAGCACAGATACGCAGTATTTT. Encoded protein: CASSGSGDYYSTDTQYF.

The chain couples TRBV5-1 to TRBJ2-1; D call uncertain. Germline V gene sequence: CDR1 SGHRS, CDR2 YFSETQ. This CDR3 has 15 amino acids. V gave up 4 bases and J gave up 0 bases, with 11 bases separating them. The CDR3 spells CASSPDTPSYNEQFF. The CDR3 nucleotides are TGCGCCAGCAGCCCAGACACCCCCTCCTACAATGAGCAGTTCTTC.

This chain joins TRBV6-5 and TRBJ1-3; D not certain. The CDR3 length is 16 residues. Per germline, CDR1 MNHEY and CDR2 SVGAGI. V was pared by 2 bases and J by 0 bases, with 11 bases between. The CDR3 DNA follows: TGTGCCAGCAGTTACGGGCAGATTATCTCTGGAAACACCATATATTTT. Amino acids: CASSYGQIISGNTIYF.

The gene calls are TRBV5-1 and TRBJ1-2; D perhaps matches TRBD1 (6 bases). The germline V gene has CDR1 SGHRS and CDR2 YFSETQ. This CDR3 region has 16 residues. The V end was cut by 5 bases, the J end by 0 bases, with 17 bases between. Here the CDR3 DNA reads TGCGCCAGCAGGCCGTCTGGGGGCGGGTCTAACTATGGCTACACCTTC. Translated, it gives CASRPSGGGSNYGYTF.

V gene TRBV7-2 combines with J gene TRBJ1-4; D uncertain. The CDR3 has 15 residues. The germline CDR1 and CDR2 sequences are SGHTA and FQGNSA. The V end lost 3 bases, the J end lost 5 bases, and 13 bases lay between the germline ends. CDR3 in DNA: TGTGCCAGCAGCTTTTGGACGCCCGGAAATGAAAAACTGTTTTTT. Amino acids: CASSFWTPGNEKLFF.

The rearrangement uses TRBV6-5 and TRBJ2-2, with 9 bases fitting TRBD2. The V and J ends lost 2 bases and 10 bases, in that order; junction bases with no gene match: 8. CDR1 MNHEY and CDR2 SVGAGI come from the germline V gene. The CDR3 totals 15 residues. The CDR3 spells CASSYPGLAGTELFF. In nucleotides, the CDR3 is TGTGCCAGCAGTTACCCTGGGCTAGCGGGGACGGAGCTGTTTTTT.

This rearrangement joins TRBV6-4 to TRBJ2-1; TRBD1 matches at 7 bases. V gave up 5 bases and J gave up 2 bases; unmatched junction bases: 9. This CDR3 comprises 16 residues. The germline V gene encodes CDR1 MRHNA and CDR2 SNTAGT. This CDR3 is CASSPDPGQTYNEQFF. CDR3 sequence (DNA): TGTGCCAGCAGTCCAGATCCGGGACAGACCTACAATGAGCAGTTCTTC.

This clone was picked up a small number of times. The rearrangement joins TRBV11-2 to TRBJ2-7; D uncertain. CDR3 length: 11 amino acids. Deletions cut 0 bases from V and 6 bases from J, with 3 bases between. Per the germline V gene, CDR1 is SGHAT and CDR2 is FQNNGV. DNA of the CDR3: TGTGCCAGCAGCTTAGATCTCGAGCAGTACTTC. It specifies CASSLDLEQYF.

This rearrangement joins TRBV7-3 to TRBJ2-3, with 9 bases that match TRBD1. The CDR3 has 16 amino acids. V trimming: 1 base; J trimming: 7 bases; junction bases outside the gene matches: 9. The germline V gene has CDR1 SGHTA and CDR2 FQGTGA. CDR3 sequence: CASSLIPGQGYHTQYF. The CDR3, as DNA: TGTGCCAGCAGCTTAATTCCGGGACAGGGTTATCATACGCAGTATTTT. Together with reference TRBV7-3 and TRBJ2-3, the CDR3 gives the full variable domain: GAGVSQTPSNKVTEKGKYVELRCDPISGHTALYWYRQSLGQGPEFLIYFQGTGAADDSGLPNDRFFAVRPEGSVSTLKIQRTERGDSAVYLCASSLIPGQGYHTQYFGPGTRLTVL.

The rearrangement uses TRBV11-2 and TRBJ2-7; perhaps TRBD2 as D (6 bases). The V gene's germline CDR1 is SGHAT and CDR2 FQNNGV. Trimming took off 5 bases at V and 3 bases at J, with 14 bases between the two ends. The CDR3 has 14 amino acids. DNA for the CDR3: TGTGCCAGCAGCCCTGGGACTTCAATCTACGAGCAGTACTTC. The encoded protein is CASSPGTSIYEQYF.

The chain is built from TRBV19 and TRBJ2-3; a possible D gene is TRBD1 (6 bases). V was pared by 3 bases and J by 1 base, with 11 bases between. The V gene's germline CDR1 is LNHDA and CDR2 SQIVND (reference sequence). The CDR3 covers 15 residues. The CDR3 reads CASSMWGLGTDTQYF. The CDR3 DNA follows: TGTGCCAGTAGTATGTGGGGGCTTGGCACAGATACGCAGTATTTT.